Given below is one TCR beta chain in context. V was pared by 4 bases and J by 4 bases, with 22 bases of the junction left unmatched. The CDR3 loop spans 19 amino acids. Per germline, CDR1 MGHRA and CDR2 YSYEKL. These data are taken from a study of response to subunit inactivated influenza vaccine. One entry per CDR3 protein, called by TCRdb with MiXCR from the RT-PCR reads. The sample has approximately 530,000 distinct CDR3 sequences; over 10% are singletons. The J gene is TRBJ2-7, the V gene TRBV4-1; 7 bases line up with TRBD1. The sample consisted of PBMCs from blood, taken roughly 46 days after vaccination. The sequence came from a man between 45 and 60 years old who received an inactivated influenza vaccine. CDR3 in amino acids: CASSRFSGVTGDIAYEQYF. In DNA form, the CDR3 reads TGCGCCAGCAGCCGGTTTAGTGGGGTTACAGGGGACATAGCGTACGAGCAGTACTTC.